This TCR beta chain stems from a study of early T cells in non-severe SARS-CoV-2 infection. As for the study in general: RNA in bulk from unsorted whole blood was sequenced, and chains were unpaired.

CDR1 is SGHRS, CDR2 YFSETQ, per germline. J lost 2 bases, V lost 3 bases, and 3 bases had no gene match. The CDR3 extends over 16 amino acids. This clonotype occurred many times. Its antigen is currently unknown. Study results and limitations: The study's VDJdb matching favored anti-spike CD8 responses and missed private and CD4 specificities.

Unique molecular identifier tags were affixed to discrete cDNA molecules. TCRdb re-analysed the 5' RACE reads in MiXCR, keeping a single row per CDR3 protein. The sample includes some 71,000 distinct CDR3 sequences, more than 9.5% of them seen just once. This chain joins TRBV5-1 and TRBJ2-3; 13 bases are a match to TRBD2. The receptor was isolated from an adult who was a healthcare worker with PCR-confirmed SARS-CoV-2 infection or an uninfected control (not recorded which). The source material was whole blood, sampled at baseline. CDR3 sequence reads: CASSSGLAGITDTQYF. In DNA, the CDR3 is TGCGCCAGCAGCTCGGGACTAGCGGGGATCACAGATACGCAGTATTTT.